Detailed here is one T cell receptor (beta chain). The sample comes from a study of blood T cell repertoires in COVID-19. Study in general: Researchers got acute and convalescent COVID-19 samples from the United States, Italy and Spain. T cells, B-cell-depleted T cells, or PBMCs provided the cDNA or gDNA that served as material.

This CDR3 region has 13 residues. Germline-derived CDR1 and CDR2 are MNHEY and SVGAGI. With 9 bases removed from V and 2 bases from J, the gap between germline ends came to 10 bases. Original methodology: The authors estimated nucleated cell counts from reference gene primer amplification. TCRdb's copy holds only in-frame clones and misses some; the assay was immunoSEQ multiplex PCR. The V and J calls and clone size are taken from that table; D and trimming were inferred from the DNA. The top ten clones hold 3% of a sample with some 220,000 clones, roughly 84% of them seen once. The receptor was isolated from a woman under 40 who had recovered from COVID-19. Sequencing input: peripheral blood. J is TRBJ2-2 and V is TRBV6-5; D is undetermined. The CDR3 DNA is TGTGCCAGTCGGCTACTAAACACCGGGGAGCTGTTTTTT. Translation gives CASRLLNTGELFF.